This TCR beta chain was recovered during a study of blood T cell repertoires in COVID-19. Study-wide context: PBMCs, B-cell-depleted T cells, or T cells were the source of the cDNA or gDNA that made up the material.

CDR1 and CDR2 from the germline V gene are LNHDA and SQIVND (reference sequence). V was pared by 6 bases and J by 4 bases, with 6 bases of the junction left unmatched. The CDR3 totals 15 residues. The assay was immunoSEQ multiplex PCR, and TCRdb's table has in-frame clones only and misses some. This table has about 480,000 clones, 88% appearing once. The rearrangement uses TRBV19 and TRBJ2-1, with 10 positions matching TRBD2. This clonotype originated in a woman aged 60 to 75 who had recovered from COVID-19. Sequences were obtained from PBMCs or T cells enriched from blood (not recorded which). The CDR3 loop reads CASSPLAGNYNEQFF. CDR3 sequence (DNA): TGTGCCAGTAGCCCACTAGCGGGGAATTACAATGAGCAGTTCTTC.